This TCR beta chain was observed in a study of PD-1 blockade in classical Hodgkin lymphoma. Time point described: cycle 4 day 1 (C4D1), after about 6 weeks of nivolumab. Autologous stem cell transplantation was followed by relapse in every patient, and brentuximab vedotin exposure varied. V lost 6 bases, J lost 0 bases, and 6 bases stayed unmatched. CDR1 MNHEY and CDR2 SVGAGI come from the germline V gene. The CDR3 has 15 amino acids. This table comes from immunoSEQ multiplex PCR, and its TCRdb copy is limited to in-frame clones, with some not included. The sample consists of approximately 21,000 clones, 75% to 90% of them appearing once.

The sequence was collected from a human donor with classical Hodgkin lymphoma. This chain links TRBV6-5 with TRBJ2-7; 9 bases agree with TRBD1. Sample: peripheral blood mononuclear cells (PBMCs), taken before the fourth cycle of nivolumab. The CDR3 nucleotides read TGTGCCAGCAGCTCCGGGACAGGGAACTCCTACGAGCAGTACTTC. Encoded protein: CASSSGTGNSYEQYF.